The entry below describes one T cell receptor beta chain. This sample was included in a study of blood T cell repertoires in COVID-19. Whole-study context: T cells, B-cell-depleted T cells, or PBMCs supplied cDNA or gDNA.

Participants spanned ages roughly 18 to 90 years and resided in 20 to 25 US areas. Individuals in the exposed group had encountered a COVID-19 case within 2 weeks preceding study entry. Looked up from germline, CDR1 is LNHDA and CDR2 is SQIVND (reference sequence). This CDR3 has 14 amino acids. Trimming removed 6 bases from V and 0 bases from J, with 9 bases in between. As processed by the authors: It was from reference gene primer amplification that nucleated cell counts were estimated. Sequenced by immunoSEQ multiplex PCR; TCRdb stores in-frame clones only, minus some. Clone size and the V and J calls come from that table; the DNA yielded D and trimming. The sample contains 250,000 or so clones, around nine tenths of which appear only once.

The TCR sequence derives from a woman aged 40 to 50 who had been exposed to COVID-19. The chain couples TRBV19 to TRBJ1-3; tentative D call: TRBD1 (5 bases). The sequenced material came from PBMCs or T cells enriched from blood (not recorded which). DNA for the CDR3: TGTGCCAGTAGCCCGGGGGGCTCTGGAAACACCATATATTTT. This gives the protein CASSPGGSGNTIYF.